One and the same sample provided the 23 T cell receptor beta chains below, sequenced in a study of glioma-infiltrating T cells after dendritic cell vaccination. TCRdb keeps only in-frame clones here, not all; method: immunoSEQ multiplex PCR. The table lists tens of thousands of clones, about 80% of them singletons. Time point specified: after dendritic cell vaccination, including at tumor progression/relapse. Sequenced here: blood, sampled after dendritic cell vaccination. The receptors shown here come from a human donor with glioblastoma.

This chain links TRBV30 with TRBJ1-1; D may be TRBD1 (5 bases). The CDR3 consists of 15 residues. CDR1 and CDR2 (germline): GTSNPN, SVGIG (reference sequence). V lost 4 bases, J lost 1 base, and 16 bases lay in between. CDR3 loop: CAWMTPGLRNTEAFF. Written as DNA, the CDR3 is TGTGCCTGGATGACCCCGGGACTGAGGAACACTGAAGCTTTCTTT.

Only a few counts were recorded for this clone. The rearrangement uses TRBV6-6 and TRBJ1-5, with TRBD1 matching over 7 bases. This CDR3 has 15 residues. The trim removed 6 bases at V and 5 bases at J, leaving 10 bases unmatched. Germline V CDR1 and CDR2: MNHNY, SVGAGI (reference sequence). CDR3 residues: CASSNPTGHYQPQHF. As DNA, the CDR3 is TGTGCCAGCAGCAACCCGACAGGGCACTATCAGCCCCAGCATTTT.

The chain uses TRBV11-2 and TRBJ2-7, with TRBD1 matching over 8 bases. The CDR3 has 15 amino acids. The junction had 5 bases not matched to a gene; V was cut back by 1 base and J by 3 bases. The germline gives CDR1 SGHAT, CDR2 FQNNGV. The CDR3 is CASSLVPDRDYEQYF. The CDR3 bases are TGTGCCAGCAGCTTAGTTCCGGACAGGGACTACGAGCAGTACTTC.

The rearrangement joins TRBV2 to TRBJ1-1, with TRBD1 matching 8 bases. The V gene's germline CDR1 is SNHLY and CDR2 FYNNEI. The CDR3 length is 12 residues. V shed 9 bases and J 6 bases; nucleotides not matched to a gene: 6. The CDR3 protein is CASQGARAEAFF. The DNA for the CDR3 is TGTGCCAGTCAGGGGGCTCGGGCTGAAGCTTTCTTT.

V usage is TRBV10-1 and J usage is TRBJ2-7, with 7 positions matching TRBD1. The ends lost 4 bases at V and 4 bases at J; junction bases unmatched: 4. The germline CDR1 and CDR2 sequences are WNHNN and SYGVQD (reference sequence). CDR3 length: 13 amino acids. The CDR3, as DNA: TGCGCCAGCAGTGGTGGGACAGCTTACGAGCAGTACTTC. Translated: CASSGGTAYEQYF.

J is TRBJ2-2 and V is TRBV5-1; 12 bases match TRBD1. This CDR3 region has 16 residues. Germline CDR1 reads SGHRS; CDR2 reads YFSETQ. V was pared by 0 bases and J by 7 bases, with 4 bases of the junction left unmatched. The CDR3 loop is CASSLEGQGADGELFF. The CDR3 DNA follows: TGCGCCAGCAGCTTGGAGGGACAGGGGGCCGACGGGGAGCTGTTTTTT.

V gene TRBV4-2 combines with J gene TRBJ2-3; 8 bases align to TRBD2. After removal of 4 bases from V and 5 bases from J, the junction contained 8 bases not matched to a gene. Looked up from germline, CDR1 is LGHNA and CDR2 is YNFKEQ. The CDR3 runs 15 residues. CDR3 sequence: CASSPRGGAGDTQYF. The CDR3 bases are TGTGCCAGCAGCCCTCGGGGGGGCGCGGGAGATACGCAGTATTTT.

This clone was observed a single time. The chain combines TRBV6-1 with TRBJ2-1, with TRBD1 as a possible D gene (6 bases). CDR3 length: 14 residues. Deletions cut 0 bases from V and 10 bases from J, with 13 bases between. Germline assignment: CDR1 MNHNS and CDR2 SASEGT. The CDR3 reads CASSEALDSWEQFF. As DNA, the CDR3 is TGTGCCAGCAGTGAAGCCCTGGACAGTTGGGAGCAGTTCTTC.

The chain links TRBV27 to TRBJ1-5; 7 bases match TRBD1. The germline V gene has CDR1 MNHEY and CDR2 SMNVEV (reference sequence). The trim removed 7 bases at V and 3 bases at J, leaving 6 bases unmatched. The CDR3 consists of 14 residues. This CDR3 reads CASNDGQANQPQHF. The CDR3 DNA reads TGTGCCAGCAACGATGGACAGGCCAATCAGCCCCAGCATTTT.

Details on this clone: The missing conserved phenylalanine or tryptophan at the end of this CDR3 makes a read error likely. The limits of the CDR3 on the DNA are not certain, so only TCRdb's listed CDR3 is given. The chain is built from TRBV23-1 and TRBJ2-7; the table assigns TRBD2, which was not confirmed against the DNA. TRBV23-1 is classed as an ORF, of uncertain function. Inclusive of both ends, the CDR3 amounts to 16 amino acids. The CDR3 loop is CASSQPLNPWAADLRG.

The chain has TRBV30 and TRBJ1-3, with D perhaps matching TRBD1 (6 bases). The germline V and J ends were trimmed by 6 bases and 4 bases, with 13 bases remaining between them. The CDR3 sequence is 13 residues long. CDR1 is GTSNPN, CDR2 SVGIG, per germline (reference sequence). CDR3 sequence reads: CACDAGVGNTIYF. As DNA, the CDR3 is TGTGCCTGCGACGCAGGGGTAGGAAACACCATATATTTT.

The CDR3 spells CASSEPIAGGGETQYF. The CDR3 bases are TGTGCCAGCAGTGAGCCTATAGCGGGGGGAGGGGAGACCCAGTACTTC. The gene calls are TRBV2 and TRBJ2-5; 10 positions match TRBD2. V dropped 3 bases and J dropped 5; count of bases not matched to a gene: 9. The germline V gene has CDR1 SNHLY and CDR2 FYNNEI. There are 16 residues in the CDR3.

The CDR3 spells CASSFTLEGTEAFF. The CDR3 DNA reads as TGTGCCAGCAGCTTTACCCTGGAGGGGACTGAAGCTTTCTTT. The chain recombines TRBV11-2 with TRBJ1-1; tentative D call: TRBD1 (5 bases). V dropped 3 bases and J dropped 5 bases, with 13 bases sitting between them. There are 14 residues in the CDR3. From germline, CDR1 is SGHAT and CDR2 FQNNGV.

The CDR3 DNA reads as TGCAGCGGGAGACAGTACACCGGGGAGCTGTTTTTT. This translates into CSGRQYTGELFF. J is TRBJ2-2 and V is TRBV29-1; possible D gene TRBD1, 5 bases. Germline CDR1 is SQVTM and CDR2 is ANQGSEA. V was pared by 7 bases and J by 3 bases, with 9 bases between. The CDR3 covers 12 residues.

This chain's CDR3 is CASSPIRDRRGEQYF. In DNA, the CDR3 is TGCGCCAGCAGCCCAATCCGGGACAGGCGCGGCGAGCAGTACTTC. V usage is TRBV4-1 and J usage is TRBJ2-7; TRBD1 matches at 8 bases. With V trimmed by 4 bases and J by 6 bases, 11 bases remained unmatched. The CDR3 runs 15 residues. Germline CDR1 MGHRA, CDR2 YSYEKL.

V usage is TRBV6-1 and J usage is TRBJ2-5; 7 bases are shared with TRBD1. The CDR3 loop spans 13 amino acids. Per germline, CDR1 MNHNS and CDR2 SASEGT. V gave up 8 bases and J gave up 3 bases; unmatched junction bases: 6. The DNA of the CDR3 is TGTGCCAGCTTCTGGGACAGCAAAGAGACCCAGTACTTC. As protein: CASFWDSKETQYF.

V is TRBV7-8 and J is TRBJ1-5, with 10 bases matching TRBD1. The CDR3 is 17 residues long. After removal of 5 bases from V and 7 bases from J, the junction contained 14 bases not matched to a gene. Germline V CDR1 and CDR2: SGHVS, FQNEAQ. CDR3 in DNA: TGTGCCAGCAGCCGGACCAGATGGACAGGGGGAGGCCAGCCCCAGCATTTT. The encoded protein is CASSRTRWTGGGQPQHF.

Here the CDR3 DNA reads TGTGCCAGCAGTTCCGATACAGGGGGTTACACTGAAGCTTTCTTT. Translation gives CASSSDTGGYTEAFF. The rearrangement links TRBV6-1 to TRBJ1-1; 8 bases map to TRBD1. The CDR3 runs 15 residues. Unmatched junction bases numbered 8, after V lost 5 bases and J lost 3 bases. The germline V gene has CDR1 MNHNS and CDR2 SASEGT.

This chain joins TRBV7-9 and TRBJ1-2, with 7 bases lining up with TRBD1. The CDR3 runs to 14 residues. V lost 5 bases to trimming and J lost 8 bases; unmatched junction nucleotides: 11. Germline CDR1 is SEHNR and CDR2 is FQNEAQ (reference sequence). CDR3 residues: CASSIGDSAAGYTF. For the CDR3, the DNA is TGTGCCAGCAGCATCGGGGACAGCGCCGCGGGCTACACCTTC.

The chain links TRBV7-6 to TRBJ2-3, with 8 bases identical to TRBD2. The length of the CDR3 is 16 residues. Losses at the gene ends were 5 bases for V and 4 bases for J; bases not matched to a gene: 11. Germline lookup yields CDR1 SGHVS and CDR2 FNYEAQ. For the CDR3, the DNA is TGTGCCAGCAGCCCGGGGGCGGGGGGAGCAGCAGATACGCAGTATTTT. Amino acids: CASSPGAGGAADTQYF.

The rearrangement links TRBV4-1 to TRBJ1-2; D is ambiguous. The CDR3 sequence is 17 residues long. Per germline, CDR1 MGHRA and CDR2 YSYEKL. Trimming pared 3 bases from V and 8 bases from J, leaving 25 bases between. CDR3 DNA: TGCGCCAGCAGCCAGCCCACTGGGCGACGGGGAGAGCACGGCTACACCTTC. Its translation is CASSQPTGRRGEHGYTF.

This rearrangement joins TRBV7-2 to TRBJ2-1; perhaps TRBD2 as D (6 bases). CDR1 SGHTA and CDR2 FQGNSA come from the germline V gene. The CDR3 covers 14 residues. The V end was cut by 1 base, the J end by 14 bases, with 18 bases between. The CDR3 DNA sequence: TGTGCCAGCAGCTTAGTTCGATTGGCGGCTAGCGAGTTCTTC. Amino acid sequence: CASSLVRLAASEFF.

The chain has TRBV5-1 and TRBJ1-4, with 7 bases lining up with TRBD1. There are 17 residues in the CDR3. V lost 1 base and J lost 3; bases outside the gene matches: 9. In germline, CDR1 is SGHRS, CDR2 YFSETQ. CDR3 sequence reads: CASSLLGTADSNEKLFF. Written as DNA, the CDR3 is TGCGCCAGCAGCTTGCTCGGGACAGCGGACTCTAATGAAAAACTGTTTTTT.